This TCR beta chain originates from a study of CD8 T cells in ankylosing spondylitis. To note about this clonotype: Antigen unknown.

The CDR3 has 15 residues. The V end lost 1 base, the J end lost 1 base, and 10 bases lay between the germline ends. Germline loops: CDR1 MNHNS, CDR2 SASEGT. Molecular-barcoded quantitative 5'-RACE produced these TCR beta libraries. TCRdb itself ran the 5' RACE reads through MiXCR, one entry per CDR3 protein. The profile covers 650,000 to 800,000 distinct CDR3 sequences, with roughly 19% appearing a single time and about 20% taken by the ten largest. Study-wide results and limits: Characteristic of ankylosing spondylitis blood, it appeared, was a TCR beta motif comprising roughly 8 highly homologous variants. Disease-linked clones bore a CD8+ phenotype and were relatively rare in peripheral blood. The authors reported significant enrichment of disease-linked clones in matched ankylosing spondylitis synovial fluid.

Sequenced input: blood, either unsorted or a sorted T cell fraction (not recorded which). The chain combines TRBV6-1 with TRBJ1-1; D gene unclear. The sequence was obtained from a male donor with ankylosing spondylitis. The CDR3 is CASSEGVSKNTEAFF. DNA of the CDR3: TGTGCCAGCAGTGAAGGGGTCAGCAAGAACACTGAAGCTTTCTTT.